The TCR beta chain described here comes from a study of blood T cell repertoires in COVID-19. For the study at large: Some COVID-19 samples were acute and others convalescent; all came from the United States, Italy and Spain.

Original methodology: From reference gene primer amplification, estimates of nucleated cell counts were derived. TCRdb's table, derived via immunoSEQ multiplex PCR, lists solely in-frame clones and lacks some. That table supplies the V and J calls and clone size; D and trimming were determined from the DNA. The sample shows about 130,000 clones, around 84% of them seen only once. Per the germline V gene, CDR1 is SGHAT and CDR2 is FQNNGV. This CDR3 is 13 amino acids long. V gave up 5 bases and J gave up 11 bases, with 16 bases separating them. This sequence originates from a man aged 40-49 years with acute COVID-19. J is TRBJ1-5 and V is TRBV11-2; D possibly corresponds to TRBD1 (5 bases). Sequencing was performed on PBMCs or T cells enriched from blood (not recorded which). CDR3 sequence (DNA): TGTGCCAGCAGCCCAGTTGGGTTAGGGGCCCAGCATTTT. This codes for CASSPVGLGAQHF.